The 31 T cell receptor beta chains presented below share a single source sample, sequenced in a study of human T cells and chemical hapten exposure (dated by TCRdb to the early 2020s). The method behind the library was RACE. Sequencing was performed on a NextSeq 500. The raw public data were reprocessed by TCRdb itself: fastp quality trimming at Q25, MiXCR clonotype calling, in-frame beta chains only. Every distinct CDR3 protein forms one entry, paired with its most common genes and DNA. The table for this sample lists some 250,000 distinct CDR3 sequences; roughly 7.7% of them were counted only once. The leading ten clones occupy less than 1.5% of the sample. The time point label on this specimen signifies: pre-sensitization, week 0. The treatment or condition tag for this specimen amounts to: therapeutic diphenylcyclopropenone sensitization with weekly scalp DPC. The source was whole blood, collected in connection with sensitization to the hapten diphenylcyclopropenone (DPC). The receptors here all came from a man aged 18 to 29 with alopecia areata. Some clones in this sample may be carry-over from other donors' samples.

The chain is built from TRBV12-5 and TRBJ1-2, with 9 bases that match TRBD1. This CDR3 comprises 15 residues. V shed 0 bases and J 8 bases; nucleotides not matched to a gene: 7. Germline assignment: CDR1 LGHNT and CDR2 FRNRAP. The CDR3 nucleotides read TGTGCTAGTGGTTTGGTAGGGACAGGGTTAAACGGCTACACCTTC. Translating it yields CASGLVGTGLNGYTF.

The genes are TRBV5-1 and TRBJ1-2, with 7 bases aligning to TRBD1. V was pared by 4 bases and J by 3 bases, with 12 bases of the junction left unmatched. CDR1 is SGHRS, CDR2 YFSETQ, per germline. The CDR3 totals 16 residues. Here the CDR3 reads CASSLRRQGSHYGYTF. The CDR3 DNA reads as TGCGCCAGCAGCCTCCGGCGACAGGGCAGTCACTATGGCTACACCTTC. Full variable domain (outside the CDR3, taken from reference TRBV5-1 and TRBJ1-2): KAGVTQTPRYLIKTRGQQVTLSCSPISGHRSVSWYQQTPGQGLQFLFEYFSETQRNKGNFPGRFSGRQFSNSRSEMNVSTLELGDSALYLCASSLRRQGSHYGYTFGSGTRLTVV.

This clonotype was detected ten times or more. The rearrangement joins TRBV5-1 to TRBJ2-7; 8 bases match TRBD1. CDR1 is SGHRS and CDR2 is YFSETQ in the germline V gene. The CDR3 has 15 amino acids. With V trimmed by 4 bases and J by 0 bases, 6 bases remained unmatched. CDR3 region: CASSLSTGASYEQYF. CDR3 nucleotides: TGCGCCAGCAGCCTCTCGACAGGGGCCTCCTACGAGCAGTACTTC.

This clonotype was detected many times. Here the CDR3 reads CASSGPGRRQYF. CDR3 nucleotide sequence: TGTGCCAGCAGCGGACCCGGCCGTAGGCAGTATTTT. This chain joins TRBV6-2 or TRBV6-3 and TRBJ2-3; D unclear. The V gene's germline CDR1 is MNHEY and CDR2 SVGEGT. V was pared by 6 bases and J by 11 bases, with 15 bases between. The CDR3 covers 12 residues.

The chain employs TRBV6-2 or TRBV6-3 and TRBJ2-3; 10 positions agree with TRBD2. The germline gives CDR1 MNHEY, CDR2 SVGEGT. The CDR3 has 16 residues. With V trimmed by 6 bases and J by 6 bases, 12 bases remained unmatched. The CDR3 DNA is TGTGCCAGCAGCCCCGGGGCAGCGGGGGGGCTGGATACGCAGTATTTT. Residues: CASSPGAAGGLDTQYF.

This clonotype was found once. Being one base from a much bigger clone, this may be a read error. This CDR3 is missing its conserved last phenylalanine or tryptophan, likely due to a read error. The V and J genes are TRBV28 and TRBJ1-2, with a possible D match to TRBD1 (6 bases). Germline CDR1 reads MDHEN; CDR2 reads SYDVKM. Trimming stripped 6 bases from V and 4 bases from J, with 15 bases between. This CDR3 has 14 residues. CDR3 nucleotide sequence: TGTGCCAGCAGCTTAGGGTTAGGGGGCTATGGCTACACCTTA. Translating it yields CASSLGLGGYGYTL.

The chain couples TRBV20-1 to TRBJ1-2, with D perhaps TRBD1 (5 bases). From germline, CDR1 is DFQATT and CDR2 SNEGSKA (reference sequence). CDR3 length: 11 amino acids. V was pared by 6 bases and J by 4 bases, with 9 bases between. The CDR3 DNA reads TGCAGTGCCTACGACAGCTATGGCTACACCTTC. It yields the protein CSAYDSYGYTF.

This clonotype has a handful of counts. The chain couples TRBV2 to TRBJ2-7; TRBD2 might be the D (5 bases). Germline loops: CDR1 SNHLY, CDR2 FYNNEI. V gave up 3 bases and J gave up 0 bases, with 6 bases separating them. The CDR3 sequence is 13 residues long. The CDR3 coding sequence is TGTGCCAGCAGTGACCGGGACTCCTACGAGCAGTACTTC. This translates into CASSDRDSYEQYF. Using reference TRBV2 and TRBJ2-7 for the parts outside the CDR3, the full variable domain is EPEVTQTPSHQVTQMGQEVILRCVPISNHLYFYWYRQILGQKVEFLVSFYNNEISEKSEIFDDQFSVERPDGSNFTLKIRSTKLEDSAMYFCASSDRDSYEQYFGPGTRLTVT.

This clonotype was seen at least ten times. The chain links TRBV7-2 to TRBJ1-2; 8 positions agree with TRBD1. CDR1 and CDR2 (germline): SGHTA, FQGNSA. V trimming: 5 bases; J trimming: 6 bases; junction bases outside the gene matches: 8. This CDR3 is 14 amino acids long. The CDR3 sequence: CASSEGGQANGYTF. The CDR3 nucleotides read TGTGCCAGCAGCGAAGGGGGACAGGCGAATGGCTACACCTTC.

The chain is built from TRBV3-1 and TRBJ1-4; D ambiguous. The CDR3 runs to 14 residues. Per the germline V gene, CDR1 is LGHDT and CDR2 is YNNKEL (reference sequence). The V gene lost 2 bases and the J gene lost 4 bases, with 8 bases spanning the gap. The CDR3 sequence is CASSQYQSNEKLFF. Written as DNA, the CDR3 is TGTGCCAGCAGCCAATACCAGAGTAATGAAAAACTGTTTTTT. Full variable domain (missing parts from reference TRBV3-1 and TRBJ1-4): DTAVSQTPKYLVTQMGNDKSIKCEQNLGHDTMYWYKQDSKKFLKIMFSYNNKELIINETVPNRFSPKSPDKAHLNLHINSLELGDSAVYFCASSQYQSNEKLFFGSGTQLSVL.

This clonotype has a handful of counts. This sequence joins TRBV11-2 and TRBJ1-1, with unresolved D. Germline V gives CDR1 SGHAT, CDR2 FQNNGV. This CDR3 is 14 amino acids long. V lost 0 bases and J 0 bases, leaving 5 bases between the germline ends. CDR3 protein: CASSLDILNTEAFF. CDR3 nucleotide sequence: TGTGCCAGCAGCTTAGACATACTGAACACTGAAGCTTTCTTT.

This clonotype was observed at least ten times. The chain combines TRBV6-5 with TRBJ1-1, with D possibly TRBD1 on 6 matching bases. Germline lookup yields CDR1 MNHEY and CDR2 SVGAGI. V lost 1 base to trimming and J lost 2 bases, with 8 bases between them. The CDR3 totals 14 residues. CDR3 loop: CASSYLQGNTEAFF. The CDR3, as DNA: TGTGCCAGCAGTTACTTACAGGGCAACACTGAAGCTTTCTTT.

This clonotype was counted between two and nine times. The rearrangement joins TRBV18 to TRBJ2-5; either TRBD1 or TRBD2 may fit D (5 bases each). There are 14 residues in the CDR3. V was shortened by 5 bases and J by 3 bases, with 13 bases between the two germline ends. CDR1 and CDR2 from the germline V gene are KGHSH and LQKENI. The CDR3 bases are TGTGCCAGCTCATTTAGTAGGGGAGAAGAGACCCAGTACTTC. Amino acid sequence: CASSFSRGEETQYF. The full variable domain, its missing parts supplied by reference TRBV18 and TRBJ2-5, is NAGVMQNPRHLVRRRGQEARLRCSPMKGHSHVYWYRQLPEEGLKFMVYLQKENIIDESGMPKERFSAEFPKEGPSILRIQQVVRGDSAAYFCASSFSRGEETQYFGPGTRLLVL.

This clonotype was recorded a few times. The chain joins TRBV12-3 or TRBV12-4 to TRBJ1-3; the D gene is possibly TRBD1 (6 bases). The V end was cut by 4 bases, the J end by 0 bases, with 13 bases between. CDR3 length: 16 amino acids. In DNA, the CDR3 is TGTGCCAGCAGTTATGGGACATCAAGCTCTGGAAACACCATATATTTT. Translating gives CASSYGTSSSGNTIYF.

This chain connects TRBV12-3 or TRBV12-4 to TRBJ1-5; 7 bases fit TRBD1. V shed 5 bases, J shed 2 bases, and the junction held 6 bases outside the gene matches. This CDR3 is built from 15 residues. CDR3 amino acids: CASSHPGQGNQPQHF. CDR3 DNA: TGTGCCAGCAGTCATCCAGGACAGGGCAATCAGCCCCAGCATTTT.

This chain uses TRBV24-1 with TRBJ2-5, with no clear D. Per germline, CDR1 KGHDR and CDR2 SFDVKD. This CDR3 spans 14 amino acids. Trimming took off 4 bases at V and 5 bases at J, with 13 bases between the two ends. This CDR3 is CATSDSLRRETQYF. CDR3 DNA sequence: TGTGCCACCAGTGACAGCCTACGACGGGAGACCCAGTACTTC.

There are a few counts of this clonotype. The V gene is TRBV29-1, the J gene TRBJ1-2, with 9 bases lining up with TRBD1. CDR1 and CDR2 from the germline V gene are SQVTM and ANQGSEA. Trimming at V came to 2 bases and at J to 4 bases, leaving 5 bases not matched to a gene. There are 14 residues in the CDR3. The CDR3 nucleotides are TGCAGCGTTGAAATAGGACAGGGGATCTATGGCTACACCTTC. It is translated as CSVEIGQGIYGYTF.

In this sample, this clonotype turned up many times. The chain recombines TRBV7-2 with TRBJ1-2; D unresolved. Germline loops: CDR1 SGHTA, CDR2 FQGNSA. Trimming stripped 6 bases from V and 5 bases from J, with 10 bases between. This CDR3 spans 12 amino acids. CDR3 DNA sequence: TGTGCCAGCAGTTACAAGGAGTATGGCTACACCTTC. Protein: CASSYKEYGYTF. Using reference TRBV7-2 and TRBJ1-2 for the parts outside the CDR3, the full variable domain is GAGVSQSPSNKVTEKGKDVELRCDPISGHTALYWYRQSLGQGLEFLIYFQGNSAPDKSGLPSDRFSAERTGGSVSTLTIQRTQQEDSAVYLCASSYKEYGYTFGSGTRLTVV.

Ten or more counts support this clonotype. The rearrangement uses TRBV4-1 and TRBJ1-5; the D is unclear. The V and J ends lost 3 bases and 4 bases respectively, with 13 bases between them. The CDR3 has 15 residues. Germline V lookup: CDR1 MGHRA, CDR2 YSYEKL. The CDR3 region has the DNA TGCGCCAGCAGCCAGGTAAGGGCGGTTAATCAGCCCCAGCATTTT. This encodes CASSQVRAVNQPQHF.

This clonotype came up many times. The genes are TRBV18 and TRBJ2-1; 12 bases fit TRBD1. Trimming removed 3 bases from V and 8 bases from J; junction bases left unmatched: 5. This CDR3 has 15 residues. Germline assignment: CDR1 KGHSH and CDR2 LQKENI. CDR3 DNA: TGTGCCAGCTCACCGGTGGGACAGGGGGCAGATGAGCAGTTCTTC. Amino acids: CASSPVGQGADEQFF.

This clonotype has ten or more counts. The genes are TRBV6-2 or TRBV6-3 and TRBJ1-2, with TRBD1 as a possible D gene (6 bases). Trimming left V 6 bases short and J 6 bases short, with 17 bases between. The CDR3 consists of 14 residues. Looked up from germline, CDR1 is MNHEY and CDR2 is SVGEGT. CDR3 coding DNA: TGTGCCAGCAGGCAAGACGGACAGAGGAATGGCTACACCTTC. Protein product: CASRQDGQRNGYTF.

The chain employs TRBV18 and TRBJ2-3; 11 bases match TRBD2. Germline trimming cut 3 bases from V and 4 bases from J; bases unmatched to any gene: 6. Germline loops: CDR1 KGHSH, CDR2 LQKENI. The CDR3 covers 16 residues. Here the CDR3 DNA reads TGTGCCAGCTCACCCCAGACTAGCGGGGTGTCAGATACGCAGTATTTT. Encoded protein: CASSPQTSGVSDTQYF.

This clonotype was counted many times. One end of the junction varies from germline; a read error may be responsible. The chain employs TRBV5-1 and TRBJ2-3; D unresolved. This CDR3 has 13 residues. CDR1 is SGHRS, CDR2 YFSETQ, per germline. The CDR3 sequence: CASSFGGTDTQYF. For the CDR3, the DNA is TGTGCCAGCAGTTTCGGTGGCACAGATACGCAGTATTTT. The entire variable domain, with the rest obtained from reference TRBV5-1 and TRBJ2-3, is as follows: KAGVTQTPRYLIKTRGQQVTLSCSPISGHRSVSWYQQTPGQGLQFLFEYFSETQRNKGNFPGRFSGRQFSNSRSEMNVSTLELGDSALYLCASSFGGTDTQYFGPGTRLTVL.

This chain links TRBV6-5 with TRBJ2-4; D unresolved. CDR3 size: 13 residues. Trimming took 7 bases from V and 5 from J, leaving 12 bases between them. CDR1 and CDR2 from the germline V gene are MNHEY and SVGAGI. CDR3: CASTETSENIQYF. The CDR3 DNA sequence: TGTGCCAGCACGGAAACCAGCGAAAACATTCAGTACTTC.

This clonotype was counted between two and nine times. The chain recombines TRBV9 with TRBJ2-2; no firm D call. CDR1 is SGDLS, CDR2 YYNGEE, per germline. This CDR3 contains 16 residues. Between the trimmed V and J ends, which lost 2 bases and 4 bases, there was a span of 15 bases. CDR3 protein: CASSVGPQRSTGELFF. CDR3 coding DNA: TGTGCCAGCAGCGTTGGGCCGCAAAGGAGCACCGGGGAGCTGTTTTTT. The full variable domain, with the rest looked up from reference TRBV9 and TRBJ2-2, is DSGVTQTPKHLITATGQRVTLRCSPRSGDLSVYWYQQSLDQGLQFLIQYYNGEERAKGNILERFSAQQFPDLHSELNLSSLELGDSALYFCASSVGPQRSTGELFFGEGSRLTVL.

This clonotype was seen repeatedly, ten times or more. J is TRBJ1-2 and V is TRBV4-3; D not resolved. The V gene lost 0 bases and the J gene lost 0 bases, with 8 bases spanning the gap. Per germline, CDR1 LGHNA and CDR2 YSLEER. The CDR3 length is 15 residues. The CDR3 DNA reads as TGCGCCAGCAGCCAAGATTTTCCGCCTAACTATGGCTACACCTTC. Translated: CASSQDFPPNYGYTF.

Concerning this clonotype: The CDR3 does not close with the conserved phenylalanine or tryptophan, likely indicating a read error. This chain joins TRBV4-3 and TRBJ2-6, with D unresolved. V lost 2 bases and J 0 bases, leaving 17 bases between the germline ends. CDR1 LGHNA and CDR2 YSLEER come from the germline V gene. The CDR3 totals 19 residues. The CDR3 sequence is CASSQSMKSGISGANVLTL. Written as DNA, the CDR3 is TGCGCCAGCAGCCAATCGATGAAGTCAGGAATCTCTGGGGCCAACGTCCTGACTCTC.

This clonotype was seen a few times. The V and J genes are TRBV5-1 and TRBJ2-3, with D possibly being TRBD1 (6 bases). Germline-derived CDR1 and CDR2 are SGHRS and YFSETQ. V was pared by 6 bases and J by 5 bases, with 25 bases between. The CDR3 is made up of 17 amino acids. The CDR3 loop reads CASNSAPGDRQGDTQYF. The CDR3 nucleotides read TGCGCCAGCAACTCAGCCCCAGGGGATAGGCAAGGAGATACGCAGTATTTT.

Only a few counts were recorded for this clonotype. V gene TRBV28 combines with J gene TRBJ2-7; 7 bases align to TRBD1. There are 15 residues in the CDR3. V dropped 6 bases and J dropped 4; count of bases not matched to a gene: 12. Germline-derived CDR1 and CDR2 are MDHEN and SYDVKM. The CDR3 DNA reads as TGTGCCAGCAGGTCAGGGGGAAGAGGGGAGTACGAGCAGTACGTC. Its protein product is CASRSGGRGEYEQYV.

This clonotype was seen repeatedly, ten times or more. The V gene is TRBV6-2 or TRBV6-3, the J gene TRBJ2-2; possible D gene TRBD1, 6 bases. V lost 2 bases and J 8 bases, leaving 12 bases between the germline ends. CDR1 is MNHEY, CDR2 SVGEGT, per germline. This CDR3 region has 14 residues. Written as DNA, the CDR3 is TGTGCCAGCAGTTACGGGGACAACGAGGGGGAGCTGTTTTTT. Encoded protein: CASSYGDNEGELFF.

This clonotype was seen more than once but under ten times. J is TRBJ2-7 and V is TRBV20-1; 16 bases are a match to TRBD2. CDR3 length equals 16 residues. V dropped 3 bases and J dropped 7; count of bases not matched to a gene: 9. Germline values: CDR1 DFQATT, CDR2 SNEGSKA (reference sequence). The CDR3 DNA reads TGCAGTGCTAGTCCGGGACTAGCGGGGGGGCGGCGGGAGCAGTACGTC. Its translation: CSASPGLAGGRREQYV.